Judged by frequency, the clone carrying this TCR beta chain is medium-sized (0.01 to 0.1%). Libraries were prepared by immunoSEQ multiplex PCR; TCRdb keeps only in-frame clonotypes and omits some of them. The sample includes fewer than 30,000 clones. This entry is derived from a study of T cells in women clearing cervical HPV infection. Sequenced sample: blood buffy coat. The sequence was obtained from a woman aged 18 to 75 with a cervical HPV16 infection that either progressed to CIN3+ or cleared (not recorded which).

CDR3 DNA, as far as it was read: TGTGCCAGCAGAGAGGACAGGGGCTTTTCTTACGAG. Protein product: CASREDRGFSYE. The full CDR3 sequence reads CASREDRGFSYEQYF. The chain joins TRBV2 to TRBJ2-7, with 9 bases matching TRBD1. The read is 3 residues too short to cover the CDR3 end, so that end is filled in from the germline J gene. Germline V CDR1 and CDR2: SNHLY, FYNNEI. The CDR3 totals 15 residues. V lost 6 bases and J lost 4; bases outside the gene matches: 10.